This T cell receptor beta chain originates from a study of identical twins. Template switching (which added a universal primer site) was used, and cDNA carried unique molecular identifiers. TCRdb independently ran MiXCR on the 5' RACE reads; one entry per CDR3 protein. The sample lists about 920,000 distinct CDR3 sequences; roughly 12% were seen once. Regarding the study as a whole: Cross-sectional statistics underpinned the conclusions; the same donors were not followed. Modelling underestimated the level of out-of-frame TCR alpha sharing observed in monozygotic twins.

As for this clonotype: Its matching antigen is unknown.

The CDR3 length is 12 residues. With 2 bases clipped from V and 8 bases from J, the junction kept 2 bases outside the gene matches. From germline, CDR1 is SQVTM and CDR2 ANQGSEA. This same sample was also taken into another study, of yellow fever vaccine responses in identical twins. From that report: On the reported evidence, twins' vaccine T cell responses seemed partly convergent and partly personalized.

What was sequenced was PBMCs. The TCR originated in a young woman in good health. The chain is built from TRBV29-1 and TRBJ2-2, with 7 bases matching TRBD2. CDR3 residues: CSVESGGGELFF. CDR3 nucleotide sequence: TGCAGCGTTGAATCGGGAGGTGGGGAGCTGTTTTTT.